The clone carrying this TCR beta chain was detected many times. Antigen unknown. The source of the sample is a study of response to subunit inactivated influenza vaccine. General study findings and limits: Authors suggested seasonal influenza vaccinations each recruit few new T cells.

TCRdb reanalysed the RT-PCR reads using MiXCR and keeps one entry per CDR3 protein. The sample records hundreds of thousands of distinct CDR3 sequences, less than 15% being singletons. This sample comprised PBMCs from blood, obtained approximately 15 days before vaccination. The sequence was obtained from a man aged 50 or older who received an inactivated influenza vaccine.

CDR3: CASSPAGMNTEAFF. In DNA, the CDR3 is TGTGCCAGCAGCCCAGCGGGCATGAACACTGAAGCTTTCTTT. This chain uses TRBV9 with TRBJ1-1; the D is unclear. This CDR3 is built from 14 residues. The germline gives CDR1 SGDLS, CDR2 YYNGEE. The germline V and J ends were trimmed by 4 bases and 0 bases, with 10 bases remaining between them.